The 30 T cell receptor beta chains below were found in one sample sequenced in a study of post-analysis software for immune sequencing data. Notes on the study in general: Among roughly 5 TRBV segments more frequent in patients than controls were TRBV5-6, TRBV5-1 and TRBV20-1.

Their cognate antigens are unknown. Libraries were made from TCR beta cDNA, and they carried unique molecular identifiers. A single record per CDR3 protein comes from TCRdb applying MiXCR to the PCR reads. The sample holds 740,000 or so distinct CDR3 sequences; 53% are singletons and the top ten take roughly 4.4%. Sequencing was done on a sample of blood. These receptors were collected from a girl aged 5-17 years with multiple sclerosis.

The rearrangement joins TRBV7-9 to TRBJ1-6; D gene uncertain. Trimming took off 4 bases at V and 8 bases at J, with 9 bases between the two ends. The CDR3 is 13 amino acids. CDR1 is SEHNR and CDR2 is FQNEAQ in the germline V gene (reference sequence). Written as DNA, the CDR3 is TGTGCCAGCAGCTCATACAGCGATTCACCCCTCCACTTT. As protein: CASSSYSDSPLHF.

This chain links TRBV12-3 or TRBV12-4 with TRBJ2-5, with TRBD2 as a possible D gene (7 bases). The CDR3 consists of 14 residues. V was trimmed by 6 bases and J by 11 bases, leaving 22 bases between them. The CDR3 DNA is TGTGCCAGCAGCCCTACTGGGGGGGCGGCGGAGCAGTACTTC. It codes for CASSPTGGAAEQYF.

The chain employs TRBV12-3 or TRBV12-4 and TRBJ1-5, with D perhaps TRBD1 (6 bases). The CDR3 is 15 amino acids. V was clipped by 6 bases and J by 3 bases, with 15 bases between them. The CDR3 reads CASSKGGSSNQPQHF. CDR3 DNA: TGTGCCAGCAGCAAGGGGGGCTCCTCCAATCAGCCCCAGCATTTT.

The CDR3 nucleotides are TGCGCCAGCAGCTGGGGACAGGGGCGTGGAGAGACCCAGTACTTC. As protein: CASSWGQGRGETQYF. V is TRBV5-1 and J is TRBJ2-5, with TRBD1 matching over 10 bases. After removal of 3 bases from V and 4 bases from J, the junction contained 6 bases not matched to a gene. In germline, CDR1 is SGHRS, CDR2 YFSETQ. This CDR3 region has 15 residues.

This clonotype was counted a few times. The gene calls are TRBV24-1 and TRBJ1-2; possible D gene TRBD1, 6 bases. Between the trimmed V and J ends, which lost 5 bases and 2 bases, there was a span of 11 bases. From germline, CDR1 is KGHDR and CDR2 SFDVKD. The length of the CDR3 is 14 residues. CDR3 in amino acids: CATSGTGMNYGYTF. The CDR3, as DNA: TGTGCCACCAGTGGTACAGGGATGAACTATGGCTACACCTTC.

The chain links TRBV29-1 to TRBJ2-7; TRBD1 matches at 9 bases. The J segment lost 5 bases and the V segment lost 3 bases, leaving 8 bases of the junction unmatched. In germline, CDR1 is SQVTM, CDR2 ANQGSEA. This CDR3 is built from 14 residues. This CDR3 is CSVDVSDRGHEQYF. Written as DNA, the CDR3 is TGCAGCGTTGATGTCTCGGACAGGGGACACGAGCAGTACTTC.

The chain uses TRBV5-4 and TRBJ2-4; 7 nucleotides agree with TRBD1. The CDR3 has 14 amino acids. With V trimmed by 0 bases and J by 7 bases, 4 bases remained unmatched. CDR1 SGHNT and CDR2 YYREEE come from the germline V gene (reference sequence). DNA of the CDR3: TGTGCCAGCAGCTTGGCGGAAGGGGGCAACATTCAGTACTTC. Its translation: CASSLAEGGNIQYF.

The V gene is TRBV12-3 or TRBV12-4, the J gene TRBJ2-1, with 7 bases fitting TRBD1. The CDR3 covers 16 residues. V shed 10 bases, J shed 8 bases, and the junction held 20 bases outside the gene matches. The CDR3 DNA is TGTGCCACGTGTAGGGGGCTGGGGGTCCGGGGCTATGAGCAGTTCTTC. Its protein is CATCRGLGVRGYEQFF.

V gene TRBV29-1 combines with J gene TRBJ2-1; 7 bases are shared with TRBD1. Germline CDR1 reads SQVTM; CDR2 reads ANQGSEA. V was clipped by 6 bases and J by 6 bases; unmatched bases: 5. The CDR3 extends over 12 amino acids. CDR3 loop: CSVDRESNEQFF. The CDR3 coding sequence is TGCAGCGTAGACAGGGAGTCCAATGAGCAGTTCTTC.

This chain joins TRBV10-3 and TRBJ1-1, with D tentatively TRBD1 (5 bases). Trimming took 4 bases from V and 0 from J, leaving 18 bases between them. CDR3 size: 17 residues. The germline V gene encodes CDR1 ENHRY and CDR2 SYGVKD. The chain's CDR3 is CAISGRDGRSVNTEAFF. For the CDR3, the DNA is TGTGCCATCAGTGGAAGGGACGGGAGAAGCGTGAACACTGAAGCTTTCTTT.

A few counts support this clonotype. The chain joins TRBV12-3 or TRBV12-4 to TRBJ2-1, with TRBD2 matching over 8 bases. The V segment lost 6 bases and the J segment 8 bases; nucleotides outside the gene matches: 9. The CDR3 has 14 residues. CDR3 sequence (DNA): TGTGCCAGCAGCAAACGGACGGGAGGGGATGAGCAGTTCTTC. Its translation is CASSKRTGGDEQFF.

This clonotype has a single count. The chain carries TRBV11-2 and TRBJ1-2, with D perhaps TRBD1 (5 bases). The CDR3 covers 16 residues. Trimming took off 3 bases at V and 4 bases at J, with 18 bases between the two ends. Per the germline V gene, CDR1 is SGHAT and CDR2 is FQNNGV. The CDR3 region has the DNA TGTGCCAGCAGCTTCCTCCGACAGACTGGAGGCTATGGCTACACCTTC. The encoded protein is CASSFLRQTGGYGYTF.

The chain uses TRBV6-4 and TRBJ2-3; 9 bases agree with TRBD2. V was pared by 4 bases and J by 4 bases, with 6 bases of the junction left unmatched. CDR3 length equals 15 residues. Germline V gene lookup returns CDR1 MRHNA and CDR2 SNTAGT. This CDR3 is CASSGGAGGSDTQYF. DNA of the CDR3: TGTGCCAGCAGTGGAGGCGCGGGGGGGTCAGATACGCAGTATTTT.

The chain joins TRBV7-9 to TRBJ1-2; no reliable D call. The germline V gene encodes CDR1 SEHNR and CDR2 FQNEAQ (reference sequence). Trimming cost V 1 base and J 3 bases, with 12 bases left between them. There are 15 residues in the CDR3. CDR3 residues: CASSLVGTDYYGYTF. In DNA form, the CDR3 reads TGTGCCAGCAGCTTAGTGGGAACGGATTACTATGGCTACACCTTC.

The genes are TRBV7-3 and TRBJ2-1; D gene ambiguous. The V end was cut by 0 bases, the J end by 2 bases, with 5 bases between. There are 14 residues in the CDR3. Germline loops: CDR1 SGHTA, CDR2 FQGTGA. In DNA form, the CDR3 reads TGTGCCAGCAGCTTAACAGCCACCTACAATGAGCAGTTCTTC. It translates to CASSLTATYNEQFF. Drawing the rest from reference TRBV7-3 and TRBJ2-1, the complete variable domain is GAGVSQTPSNKVTEKGKYVELRCDPISGHTALYWYRQSLGQGPEFLIYFQGTGAADDSGLPNDRFFAVRPEGSVSTLKIQRTERGDSAVYLCASSLTATYNEQFFGPGTRLTVL.

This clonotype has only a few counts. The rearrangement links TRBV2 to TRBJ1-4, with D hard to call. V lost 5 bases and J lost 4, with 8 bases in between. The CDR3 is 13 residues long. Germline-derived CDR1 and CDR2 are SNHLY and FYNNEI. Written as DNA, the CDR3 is TGTGCCAGCAGTCGGGCCTTTAATGAAAAACTGTTTTTT. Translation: CASSRAFNEKLFF.

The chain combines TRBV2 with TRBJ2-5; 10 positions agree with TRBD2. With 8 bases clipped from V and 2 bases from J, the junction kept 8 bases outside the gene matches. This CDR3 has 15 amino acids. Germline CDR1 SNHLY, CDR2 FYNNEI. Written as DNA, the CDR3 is TGTGCCAGCTCTGGACTAGCGGTTGATCAAGAGACCCAGTACTTC. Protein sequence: CASSGLAVDQETQYF.

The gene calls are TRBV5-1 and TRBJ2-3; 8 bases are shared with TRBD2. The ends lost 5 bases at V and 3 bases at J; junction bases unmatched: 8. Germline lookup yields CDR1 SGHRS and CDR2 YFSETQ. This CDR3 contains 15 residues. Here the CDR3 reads CASRRRAGETDTQYF. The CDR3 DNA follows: TGCGCCAGCAGAAGACGAGCGGGAGAGACAGATACGCAGTATTTT.

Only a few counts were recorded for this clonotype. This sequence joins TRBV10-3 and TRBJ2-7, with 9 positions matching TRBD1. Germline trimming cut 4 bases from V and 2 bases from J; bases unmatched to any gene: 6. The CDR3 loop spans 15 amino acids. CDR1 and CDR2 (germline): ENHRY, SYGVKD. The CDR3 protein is CAISGTGAYTYEQYF. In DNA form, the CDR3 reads TGTGCCATCAGTGGGACAGGGGCCTACACCTACGAGCAGTACTTC.

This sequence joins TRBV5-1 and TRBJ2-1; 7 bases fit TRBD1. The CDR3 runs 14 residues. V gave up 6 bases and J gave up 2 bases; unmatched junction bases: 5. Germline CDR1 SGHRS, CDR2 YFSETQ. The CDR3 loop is CASTETGTYNEQFF. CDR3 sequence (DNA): TGCGCCAGCACTGAGACAGGGACCTACAATGAGCAGTTCTTC.

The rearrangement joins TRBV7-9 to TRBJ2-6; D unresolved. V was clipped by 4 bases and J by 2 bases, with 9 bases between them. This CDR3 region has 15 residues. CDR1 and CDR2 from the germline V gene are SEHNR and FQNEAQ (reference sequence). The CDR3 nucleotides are TGTGCCAGCAGCTCCTGGTCGGCTGGGGCCAACGTCCTGACTTTC. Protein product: CASSSWSAGANVLTF.

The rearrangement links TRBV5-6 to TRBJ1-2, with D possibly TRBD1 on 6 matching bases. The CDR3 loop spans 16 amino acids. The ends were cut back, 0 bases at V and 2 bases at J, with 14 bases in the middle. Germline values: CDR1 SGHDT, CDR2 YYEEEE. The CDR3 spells CASSLGNREPNYGYTF. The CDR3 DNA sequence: TGTGCCAGCAGCTTGGGTAACAGGGAGCCGAACTATGGCTACACCTTC. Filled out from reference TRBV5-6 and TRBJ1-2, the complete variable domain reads DAGVTQSPTHLIKTRGQQVTLRCSPKSGHDTVSWYQQALGQGPQFIFQYYEEEERQRGNFPDRFSGHQFPNYSSELNVNALLLGDSALYLCASSLGNREPNYGYTFGSGTRLTVV.

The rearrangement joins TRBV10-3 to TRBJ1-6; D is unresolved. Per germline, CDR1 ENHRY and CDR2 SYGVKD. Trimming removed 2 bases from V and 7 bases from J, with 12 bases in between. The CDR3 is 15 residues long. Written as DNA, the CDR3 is TGTGCCATCAGTGAGAGGGCAGATGGGAATTCACCCCTCCACTTT. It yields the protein CAISERADGNSPLHF.

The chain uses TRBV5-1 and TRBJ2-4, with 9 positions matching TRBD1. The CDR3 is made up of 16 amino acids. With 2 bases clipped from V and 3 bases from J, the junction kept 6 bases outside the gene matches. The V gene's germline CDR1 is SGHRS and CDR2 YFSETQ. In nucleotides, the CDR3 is TGCGCCAGCAGCTTACGGACAGGGGACGGCAAAAACATTCAGTACTTC. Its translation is CASSLRTGDGKNIQYF.

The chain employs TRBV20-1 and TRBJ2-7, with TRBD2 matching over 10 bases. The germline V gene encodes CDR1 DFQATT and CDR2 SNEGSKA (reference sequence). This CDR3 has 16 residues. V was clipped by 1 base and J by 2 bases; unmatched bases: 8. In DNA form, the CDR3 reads TGCAGTGCTAGAGGACTAGCGGGCAACCTTCCCTACGAGCAGTACTTC. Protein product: CSARGLAGNLPYEQYF.

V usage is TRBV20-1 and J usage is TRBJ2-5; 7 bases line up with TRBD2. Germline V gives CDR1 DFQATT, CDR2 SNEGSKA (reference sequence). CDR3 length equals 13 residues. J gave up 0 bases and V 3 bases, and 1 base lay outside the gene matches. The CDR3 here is CSASGGYQETQYF. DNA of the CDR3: TGCAGTGCTAGCGGGGGGTACCAAGAGACCCAGTACTTC.

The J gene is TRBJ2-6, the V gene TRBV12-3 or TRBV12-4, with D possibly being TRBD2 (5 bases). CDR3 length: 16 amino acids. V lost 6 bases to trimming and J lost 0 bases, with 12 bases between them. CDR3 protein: CASSRLGSSGANVLTF. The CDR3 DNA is TGTGCCAGCAGCCGCTTGGGGAGCTCTGGGGCCAACGTCCTGACTTTC.

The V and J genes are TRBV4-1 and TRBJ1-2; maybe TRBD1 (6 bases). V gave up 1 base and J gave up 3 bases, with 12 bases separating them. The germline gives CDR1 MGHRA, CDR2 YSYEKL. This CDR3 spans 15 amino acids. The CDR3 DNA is TGCGCCAGCAGCCAAGCGGCAGGGGCCGACTATGGCTACACCTTC. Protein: CASSQAAGADYGYTF.

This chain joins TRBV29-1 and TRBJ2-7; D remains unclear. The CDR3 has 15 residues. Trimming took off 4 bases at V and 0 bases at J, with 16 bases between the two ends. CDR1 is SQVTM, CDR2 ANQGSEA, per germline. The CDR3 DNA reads TGCAGCGTTGCCCCATACGGGCTTAGCTCCTACGAGCAGTACTTC. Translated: CSVAPYGLSSYEQYF.

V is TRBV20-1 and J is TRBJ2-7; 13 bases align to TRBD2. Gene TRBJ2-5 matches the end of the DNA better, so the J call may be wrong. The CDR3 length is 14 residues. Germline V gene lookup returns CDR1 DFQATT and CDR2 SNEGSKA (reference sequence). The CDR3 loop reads CSAPGLAGVETQYF. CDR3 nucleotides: TGCAGTGCCCCCGGACTAGCGGGAGTGGAGACCCAGTACTTC.